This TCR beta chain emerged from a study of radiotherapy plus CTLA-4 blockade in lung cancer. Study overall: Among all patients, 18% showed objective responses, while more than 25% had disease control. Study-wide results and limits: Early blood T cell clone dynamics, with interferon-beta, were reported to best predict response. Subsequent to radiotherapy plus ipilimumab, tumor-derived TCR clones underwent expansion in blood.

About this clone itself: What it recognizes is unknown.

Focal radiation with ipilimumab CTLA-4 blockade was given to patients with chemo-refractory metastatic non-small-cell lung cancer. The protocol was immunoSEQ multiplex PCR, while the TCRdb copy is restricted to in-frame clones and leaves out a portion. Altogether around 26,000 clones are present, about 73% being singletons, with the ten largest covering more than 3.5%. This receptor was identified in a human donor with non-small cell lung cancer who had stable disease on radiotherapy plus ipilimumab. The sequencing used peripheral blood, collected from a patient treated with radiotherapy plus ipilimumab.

The CDR3, as DNA: TGTGCCAGCAAGAAGACAGGGCTTTACCAACCACCTAGCACAGATACGCAGTATTTT. This encodes CASKKTGLYQPPSTDTQYF. The genes are TRBV6-4 and TRBJ2-3; TRBD1 agrees at 7 bases. Germline V CDR1 and CDR2: MRHNA, SNTAGT. Trimming removed 7 bases from V and 0 bases from J; junction bases left unmatched: 19. There are 19 residues in the CDR3.